This T cell receptor beta chain was identified in a study of early T cells in non-severe SARS-CoV-2 infection. Study-wide context: With bulk RNA from unsorted whole blood as input, sequencing yielded unpaired chains.

Overall study results and limits: VDJdb matching favored anti-spike CD8 responses, missing private and CD4 specificities.

This clonotype was observed a handful of times. As yet, its antigen is unknown. The protocol attached unique molecular identifiers to individual cDNA molecules. TCRdb reprocessed the 5' RACE reads via MiXCR and lists one record per CDR3 protein. The data contain more than 20,000 distinct CDR3 sequences, under 5% of them singletons. Germline lookup yields CDR1 MNHEY and CDR2 SMNVEV (reference sequence). The CDR3 is 15 amino acids. Trimming at V came to 3 bases and at J to 3 bases, leaving 6 bases not matched to a gene. The receptor comes from an adult who was a healthcare worker with PCR-confirmed SARS-CoV-2 infection or an uninfected control (not recorded which). The chain combines TRBV27 with TRBJ2-7, with 9 bases aligning to TRBD1. Source material: whole blood. The DNA of the CDR3 is TGTGCCAGCAGTTTTACCATGACAGGGGGCTACGAGCAGTACTTC. This sequence encodes CASSFTMTGGYEQYF.